A single sample is the source of the 29 T cell receptor beta chains below, sequenced in a study of control samples from healthy donors and cancer patients. Profiled with immunoSEQ multiplex PCR; TCRdb holds only in-frame clones, not every one. The table has approximately 120,000 clones, around 89% seen once. Sequencing was performed on blood. The origin of the receptors is a woman aged 45-65 years in good health.

The chain carries TRBV7-9 and TRBJ1-1, with D unresolved. The CDR3 sequence is 15 residues long. Germline values: CDR1 SEHNR, CDR2 FQNEAQ (reference sequence). The V end was cut by 4 bases, the J end by 4 bases, with 16 bases between. CDR3 in amino acids: CASSSFVGKGTEAFF. The CDR3 DNA sequence: TGTGCCAGCAGCTCATTTGTGGGGAAGGGCACTGAAGCTTTCTTT.

In this sample, this clone turned up once. The chain is built from TRBV2 and TRBJ2-1; D is ambiguous. Between the trimmed V and J ends, which lost 6 bases and 1 base, there was a span of 4 bases. The CDR3 is 12 amino acids. Germline V gene data show CDR1 as SNHLY and CDR2 as FYNNEI. The CDR3 DNA is TGTGCCAGCAGGACTTCCTACAATGAGCAGTTCTTC. Amino acid sequence: CASRTSYNEQFF.

This chain links TRBV4-1 with TRBJ1-1, with 10 positions matching TRBD1. The V segment lost 1 base and the J segment 6 bases; nucleotides outside the gene matches: 2. This CDR3 has 14 residues. Germline CDR1 MGHRA, CDR2 YSYEKL. The CDR3 reads CASSQGTGGAEAFF. In DNA form, the CDR3 reads TGCGCCAGCAGCCAAGGGACAGGGGGGGCTGAAGCTTTCTTT.

This chain connects TRBV5-4 to TRBJ2-3, with 10 nucleotides matching TRBD2. The V gene end was trimmed by 2 bases and the J gene end by 4 bases; junction bases not matched to a gene: 4. The CDR3 length is 15 residues. CDR1 is SGHNT and CDR2 is YYREEE in the germline V gene (reference sequence). This CDR3 is CASSLAGGRSDTQYF. CDR3 nucleotides: TGTGCCAGCAGCTTAGCGGGGGGGCGCTCAGATACGCAGTATTTT.

The V call is TRBV21-1, the J call TRBJ2-7; the table's D call, TRBD1, was not checked against the DNA. TRBV21-1 is reported as a pseudogene. The CDR3 totals 14 residues. CDR3 residues: CASPLDRAPYEQYV. The DNA for the CDR3 is TGTGCCAGCCCGCTGGACAGGGCCCCCTACGAGCAGTACGTC.

The chain couples TRBV4-3 to TRBJ2-1; TRBD2 might be the D (6 bases). This CDR3 is built from 14 residues. The V end lost 1 base, the J end lost 10 bases, and 14 bases lay between the germline ends. Germline CDR1 LGHNA, CDR2 YSLEER. CDR3 protein: CASSQATGAGEQFF. CDR3 DNA: TGCGCCAGCAGCCAAGCGACGGGAGCAGGGGAGCAGTTCTTC.

The V call is TRBV18, the J call TRBJ2-3, with 9 bases that match TRBD1. CDR1 KGHSH and CDR2 LQKENI come from the germline V gene. With 5 bases clipped from V and 5 bases from J, the junction kept 5 bases outside the gene matches. CDR3 length equals 14 residues. The CDR3 coding sequence is TGTGCCAGCTCATACGGACAGGGGATAGATACGCAGTATTTT. Protein: CASSYGQGIDTQYF.

The rearrangement uses TRBV19 and TRBJ1-4; tentatively, D is TRBD1 (5 bases). V was trimmed by 4 bases and J by 2 bases, leaving 11 bases between them. From germline, CDR1 is LNHDA and CDR2 SQIVND (reference sequence). CDR3 length: 15 residues. The CDR3 region has the DNA TGTGCCAGTAGTAAAGGCGACAGTACTAATGAAAAACTGTTTTTT. Its protein product is CASSKGDSTNEKLFF.

The chain couples TRBV2 to TRBJ1-2, with D unclear. The germline V gene encodes CDR1 SNHLY and CDR2 FYNNEI. Trimming took off 8 bases at V and 3 bases at J, with 13 bases between the two ends. This CDR3 is built from 13 residues. The CDR3 protein is CASFYIRDYGYTF. The CDR3 coding sequence is TGTGCCAGCTTTTATATTCGGGACTATGGCTACACCTTC.

V usage is TRBV30 and J usage is TRBJ1-4; D gene ambiguous. Germline CDR1 and CDR2: GTSNPN and SVGIG (reference sequence). Trimming removed 5 bases from V and 6 bases from J, with 13 bases in between. The CDR3 length is 13 residues. The CDR3 nucleotides are TGTGCCTGGGGACGGGGAAAAGATGAAAAACTGTTTTTT. Its protein is CAWGRGKDEKLFF.

The genes are TRBV18 and TRBJ2-2; no reliable D call. The CDR3 loop spans 17 amino acids. Germline loops: CDR1 KGHSH, CDR2 LQKENI. Deletions cut 3 bases from V and 0 bases from J, with 14 bases between. Written as DNA, the CDR3 is TGTGCCAGCTCACCCCGCCTGTCAACGGCGAACACCGGGGAGCTGTTTTTT. Translation: CASSPRLSTANTGELFF.

V usage is TRBV10-3 and J usage is TRBJ2-5, with D unclear. Germline V CDR1 and CDR2: ENHRY, SYGVKD. The ends were cut back, 9 bases at V and 0 bases at J, with 8 bases in the middle. The CDR3 contains 12 residues. CDR3 residues: CAIGGDQETQYF. CDR3 nucleotide sequence: TGTGCCATAGGTGGGGACCAAGAGACCCAGTACTTC.

The chain combines TRBV28 with TRBJ1-2; D call uncertain. V was shortened by 3 bases and J by 5 bases, with 4 bases between the two germline ends. Per germline, CDR1 MDHEN and CDR2 SYDVKM. This CDR3 comprises 11 residues. As DNA, the CDR3 is TGTGCCAGCAGTTTGGAGTATGGCTACACCTTC. It codes for CASSLEYGYTF.

This clone was detected once. J is TRBJ2-1 and V is TRBV21-1. TRBV21-1 is recorded as a pseudogene. This CDR3 comprises 16 residues. CDR3 DNA: TGTGCCAGCAGCCACCCCGGGGCACGTTCCTACAATGAGCAGTTCTTC. Its translation: CASSHPGARSYNEQFF.

The chain is built from TRBV30 and TRBJ2-1, with D perhaps matching TRBD2 (7 bases). Germline V gene sequence: CDR1 GTSNPN, CDR2 SVGIG (reference sequence). The CDR3 has 11 residues. The V end lost 4 bases, the J end lost 9 bases, and 10 bases lay between the germline ends. CDR3 DNA: TGTGCCTGGAACAGGGAGGGTGAGCAGTTCTTC. Amino acid sequence: CAWNREGEQFF.

This chain connects TRBV6-2 or TRBV6-3 to TRBJ2-5; D possibly corresponds to TRBD1 (5 bases). Trimming took off 2 bases at V and 5 bases at J, with 12 bases between the two ends. In germline, CDR1 is MNHEY, CDR2 SVGEGT. The CDR3 sequence is 14 residues long. The CDR3 nucleotides are TGTGCCAGCAGTTACATCTTGGGGCTTGAGACCCAGTACTTC. This codes for CASSYILGLETQYF.

The V and J genes are TRBV15 and TRBJ1-2, with a weak D call TRBD1 (6 bases). Trimming removed 6 bases from V and 4 bases from J, with 12 bases in between. Per the germline V gene, CDR1 is LNHNV and CDR2 is YYDKDF (reference sequence). The CDR3 covers 13 residues. CDR3: CATRPKGGYGYTF. CDR3 sequence (DNA): TGTGCCACCAGGCCAAAGGGGGGCTATGGCTACACCTTC. The full variable domain, rest sourced from reference TRBV15 and TRBJ1-2, is DAMVIQNPRYQVTQFGKPVTLSCSQTLNHNVMYWYQQKSSQAPKLLFHYYDKDFNNEADTPDNFQSRRPNTSFCFLDIRSPGLGDTAMYLCATRPKGGYGYTFGSGTRLTVV.

This clone was seen once. V and J are TRBV27 and TRBJ2-1, with 10 bases aligning to TRBD2. Germline V lookup: CDR1 MNHEY, CDR2 SMNVEV (reference sequence). The J segment lost 8 bases and the V segment lost 5 bases, leaving 18 bases of the junction unmatched. The CDR3 loop spans 18 amino acids. CDR3 region: CASSTSLGRSGRADEQFF. The DNA for the CDR3 is TGTGCCAGCAGTACCTCGTTAGGAAGAAGCGGGAGGGCCGATGAGCAGTTCTTC.

The chain links TRBV7-9 to TRBJ2-3, with TRBD2 as a possible D gene (7 bases). V lost 1 base and J lost 0, with 17 bases in between. CDR1 SEHNR and CDR2 FQNEAQ come from the germline V gene (reference sequence). The CDR3 covers 18 residues. The CDR3 is CASSLVGGDTPSTDTQYF. CDR3 sequence (DNA): TGTGCCAGCAGCTTAGTAGGGGGGGACACCCCTAGCACAGATACGCAGTATTTT.

The rearrangement uses TRBV30 and TRBJ1-1, with 7 bases matching TRBD1. Germline CDR1 is GTSNPN and CDR2 is SVGIG (reference sequence). V lost 2 bases and J lost 10; bases outside the gene matches: 4. The CDR3 totals 11 residues. The CDR3 sequence is CAWSPTGTAFF. The CDR3 DNA reads as TGTGCCTGGAGTCCGACAGGGACAGCTTTCTTT.

V is TRBV19 and J is TRBJ2-7; the match to TRBD2 covers 7 bases. This CDR3 has 15 amino acids. V lost 7 bases to trimming and J lost 3 bases; unmatched junction nucleotides: 12. In germline, CDR1 is LNHDA, CDR2 SQIVND (reference sequence). Here the CDR3 DNA reads TGTGCCAGTACCTATAGCCCGGGAGGCAACTACGAGCAGTACTTC. It specifies CASTYSPGGNYEQYF.

This clone was seen only once. The chain uses TRBV15 and TRBJ1-1; D is uncertain. V was pared by 2 bases and J by 2 bases, with 18 bases between. This CDR3 is 17 amino acids long. Germline V gene sequence: CDR1 LNHNV, CDR2 YYDKDF (reference sequence). The CDR3 reads CATSRKPSYYANTEAFF. As DNA, the CDR3 is TGTGCCACCAGCAGAAAACCCAGCTACTATGCCAACACTGAAGCTTTCTTT.

Concerning this clone: It is unclear where the CDR3 begins or ends on the DNA, so no DNA is shown, and the CDR3 is as TCRdb lists it. The rearrangement joins TRBV21-1 to TRBJ1-5; the listed D gene, TRBD1, was not tested against the DNA. TRBV21-1 constitutes a pseudogene. The CDR3 spans 15 amino acids, including both terminal residues. CDR3 protein: CASSKVGRGNQPQHF.

This chain uses TRBV27 with TRBJ2-2; possible D gene TRBD1, 5 bases. The CDR3 is 15 amino acids. Trimming pared 0 bases from V and 6 bases from J, leaving 11 bases between. Germline CDR1 MNHEY, CDR2 SMNVEV (reference sequence). CDR3 protein: CASSLSAGLSGELFF. In nucleotides, the CDR3 is TGTGCCAGCAGTTTATCGGCAGGGCTCTCCGGGGAGCTGTTTTTT.

CDR3 nucleotide sequence: TGTGCCAGCAGCGACCAGGGGAGATACATAGCTAACTATGGCTACACCTTC. This encodes CASSDQGRYIANYGYTF. This chain links TRBV7-9 with TRBJ1-2, with a weak D call TRBD1 (6 bases). The CDR3 sequence is 17 residues long. V lost 5 bases and J lost 0, with 19 bases in between. Germline CDR1 reads SEHNR; CDR2 reads FQNEAQ (reference sequence).

The chain carries TRBV6-5 and TRBJ2-5, with D possibly called TRBD1 or TRBD2 (5 bases each). Germline CDR1 reads MNHEY; CDR2 reads SVGAGI. CDR3 length: 14 amino acids. V was pared by 6 bases and J by 5 bases, with 16 bases between. This chain's CDR3 is CASRRTSRGETQYF. The DNA for the CDR3 is TGTGCCAGCAGACGGACAAGCAGAGGGGAGACCCAGTACTTC.

The genes are TRBV13 and TRBJ2-1, with 12 bases identical to TRBD2. CDR1 is PRHDT and CDR2 is FYEKMQ in the germline V gene (reference sequence). This CDR3 is built from 15 residues. V lost 5 bases and J lost 5; bases outside the gene matches: 4. The CDR3: CASSPSGRADNEQFF. The CDR3 DNA reads as TGTGCCAGCAGCCCTAGCGGGAGGGCAGACAATGAGCAGTTCTTC.

This chain links TRBV27 with TRBJ1-2; D remains ambiguous. Trimming took 6 bases from V and 5 from J, leaving 19 bases between them. In germline, CDR1 is MNHEY, CDR2 SMNVEV (reference sequence). The CDR3 has 15 amino acids. The CDR3 spells CASRQPHFGDYGYTF. In nucleotides, the CDR3 is TGTGCCAGCAGGCAGCCCCATTTCGGAGATTATGGCTACACCTTC.

The CDR3 is CASSYPGSSIEAFF. The CDR3 nucleotides are TGTGCCAGCAGTTATCCGGGATCCTCGATTGAAGCTTTCTTT. The V call is TRBV6-5, the J call TRBJ1-1; D unresolved. The CDR3 contains 14 residues. V was pared by 3 bases and J by 7 bases, with 15 bases between. CDR1 is MNHEY, CDR2 SVGAGI, per germline.